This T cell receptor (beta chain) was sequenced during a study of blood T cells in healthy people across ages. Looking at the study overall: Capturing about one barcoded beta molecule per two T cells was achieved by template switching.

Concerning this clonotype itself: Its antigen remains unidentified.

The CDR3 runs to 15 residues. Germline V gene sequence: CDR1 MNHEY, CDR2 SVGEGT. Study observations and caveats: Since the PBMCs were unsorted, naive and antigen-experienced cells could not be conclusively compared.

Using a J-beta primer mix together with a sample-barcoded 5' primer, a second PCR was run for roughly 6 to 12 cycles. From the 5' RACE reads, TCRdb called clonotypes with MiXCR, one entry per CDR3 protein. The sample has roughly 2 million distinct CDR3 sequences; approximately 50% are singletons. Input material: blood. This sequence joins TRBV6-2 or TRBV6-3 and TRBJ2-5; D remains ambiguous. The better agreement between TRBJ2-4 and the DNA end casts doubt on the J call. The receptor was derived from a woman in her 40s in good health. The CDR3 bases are TGTGCCAGCAGTGACCGACAAATCCTCCAAAACATTCAGTACTTC. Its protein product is CASSDRQILQNIQYF.